This TCR beta chain stems from a study of shared clonotypes between healthy human individuals. Profiling relied on immunoSEQ multiplex PCR, and the TCRdb table lists in-frame clones only, not all of them. The table has approximately 2.3 million clones, approximately 93% seen once. The V gene end was trimmed by 4 bases and the J gene end by 4 bases; junction bases not matched to a gene: 6. Per germline, CDR1 LNHDA and CDR2 SQIVND (reference sequence). There are 16 residues in the CDR3. The TCR sequence derives from a man aged 18 to 30 in good health. Some clones in this sample may be carry-over from other donors' samples. This sequence joins TRBV19 and TRBJ2-1; 11 bases are a match to TRBD2. Sequenced input: naive CD4+ T cells from PBMCs. Subset indicated: CD45RA+ positively selected. CDR3 protein: CASSTPGLAAYNEQFF. CDR3 nucleotides: TGTGCCAGTAGTACACCGGGACTAGCGGCTTACAATGAGCAGTTCTTC.